Following are 27 T cell receptor beta chains from one sample sequenced in a study of T cell repertoires in cytomegalovirus infection. Using its own MiXCR run on the reads, TCRdb lists one record per CDR3 protein. Counted here are hundreds of thousands of distinct CDR3 sequences, around 11% occurring once; the ten biggest clones make up 10%. The sample consisted of PBMCs. These receptors were collected from a human donor in good health (CMV status not recorded). Some clones in this sample may be carry-over from other donors' samples.

This clonotype has a handful of counts. The chain links TRBV28 to TRBJ2-5, with D possibly being TRBD2 (6 bases). The V and J ends lost 5 bases and 5 bases respectively, with 15 bases between them. This CDR3 comprises 14 residues. Looked up from germline, CDR1 is MDHEN and CDR2 is SYDVKM. DNA of the CDR3: TGTGCCAGCAGTGAGAGCGGGCGAAGGGAGACCCAGTACTTC. Encoded protein: CASSESGRRETQYF. Full variable domain (missing parts from reference TRBV28 and TRBJ2-5): DVKVTQSSRYLVKRTGEKVFLECVQDMDHENMFWYRQDPGLGLRLIYFSYDVKMKEKGDIPEGYSVSREKKERFSLILESASTNQTSMYLCASSESGRRETQYFGPGTRLLVL.

This clonotype was detected ten times or more. This chain's CDR3 is CASRLTGEFNQPQHF. CDR3 nucleotide sequence: TGTGCCAGCAGGCTAACAGGAGAGTTCAATCAGCCCCAGCATTTT. V is TRBV2 and J is TRBJ1-5; perhaps TRBD1 as D (5 bases). The CDR3 spans 15 residues. V was shortened by 6 bases and J by 3 bases, with 15 bases between the two germline ends. Germline CDR1 is SNHLY and CDR2 is FYNNEI. Using reference TRBV2 and TRBJ1-5 for the parts outside the CDR3, the full variable domain is EPEVTQTPSHQVTQMGQEVILRCVPISNHLYFYWYRQILGQKVEFLVSFYNNEISEKSEIFDDQFSVERPDGSNFTLKIRSTKLEDSAMYFCASRLTGEFNQPQHFGDGTRLSIL.

This clonotype was seen repeatedly, ten times or more. The chain has TRBV7-2 and TRBJ1-1; D is undetermined. The CDR3 has 14 amino acids. Trimming took 0 bases from V and 8 from J, leaving 13 bases between them. The germline V gene encodes CDR1 SGHTA and CDR2 FQGNSA. CDR3 DNA sequence: TGTGCCAGCAGCTTAGCAGTCCCTCGGGCGGAAGCTTTCTTT. Protein: CASSLAVPRAEAFF.

V and J are TRBV29-1 and TRBJ2-5; D ambiguous. This CDR3 has 11 residues. Germline V gives CDR1 SQVTM, CDR2 ANQGSEA. V was shortened by 7 bases and J by 7 bases, with 13 bases between the two germline ends. As DNA, the CDR3 is TGCAGCGCCCCATCCCCGGGGACCCAGTACTTC. Translating it yields CSAPSPGTQYF.

This chain joins TRBV20-1 and TRBJ2-1; perhaps TRBD2 as D (6 bases). The CDR3 sequence is 12 residues long. Germline V lookup: CDR1 DFQATT, CDR2 SNEGSKA (reference sequence). The V end lost 6 bases, the J end lost 8 bases, and 14 bases lay between the germline ends. CDR3 in amino acids: CSARRGEDEQFF. Written as DNA, the CDR3 is TGCAGTGCAAGGAGGGGAGAGGATGAGCAGTTCTTC.

The V call is TRBV4-1, the J call TRBJ2-3, with 8 bases lining up with TRBD2. The V and J ends lost 1 base and 6 bases, in that order; junction bases with no gene match: 6. Germline lookup yields CDR1 MGHRA and CDR2 YSYEKL. The CDR3 sequence is 15 residues long. The CDR3 coding sequence is TGCGCCAGCAGCCAAGTGGGGACTAGTGTCGATACGCAGTATTTT. It encodes CASSQVGTSVDTQYF.

In its sample, this clonotype was seen a few times. The gene calls are TRBV5-4 and TRBJ2-1, with D perhaps matching TRBD1 (6 bases). CDR3 length equals 16 residues. CDR1 is SGHNT, CDR2 YYREEE, per germline (reference sequence). V lost 6 bases, J lost 0 bases, and 16 bases lay in between. CDR3 loop: CASTTGLTPSYNEQFF. CDR3 DNA: TGTGCCAGCACTACAGGGCTGACACCCTCCTACAATGAGCAGTTCTTC.

This clonotype was found many times. V and J are TRBV19 and TRBJ1-1; 7 bases line up with TRBD1. Germline CDR1 is LNHDA and CDR2 is SQIVND (reference sequence). The CDR3 has 11 residues. The junction had 4 bases not matched to a gene; V was cut back by 6 bases and J by 9 bases. The CDR3 loop reads CASSRTGKAFF. The CDR3 DNA reads TGTGCCAGTAGCAGGACAGGCAAAGCTTTCTTT.

This clonotype appeared many times. V usage is TRBV7-3 and J usage is TRBJ2-2; D is unresolved. Germline lookup yields CDR1 SGHTA and CDR2 FQGTGA. The CDR3 is 13 amino acids. Trimming removed 5 bases from V and 7 bases from J, with 11 bases in between. In DNA form, the CDR3 reads TGTGCCAGCAGCCCCCTCGTCGGCGGGGAGCTGTTTTTT. The encoded protein is CASSPLVGGELFF.

As regards this clonotype: The junction shows a germline mismatch at one end, possibly a read error. The chain couples TRBV7-4 to TRBJ1-1, with D possibly matching TRBD1 (5 bases). The CDR3 loop spans 14 amino acids. Germline CDR1 reads SGHVT; CDR2 reads SQSDAQ. CDR3 bases: TGTGCCAGAAGCTTAGACCTGGGGGACACTGAAGCTTTCTTT. Translation gives CARSLDLGDTEAFF.

This clonotype has a count of ten or more. The chain has TRBV5-1 and TRBJ2-5; D possibly matches TRBD1 or TRBD2 (6 bases each). CDR1 is SGHRS, CDR2 YFSETQ, per germline. CDR3 size: 16 residues. Trimming cost V 1 base and J 5 bases, with 18 bases left between them. In nucleotides, the CDR3 is TGCGCCAGCAGCTTGCAATTTGGGGGGCCGTCGGAGACCCAGTACTTC. Amino acid sequence: CASSLQFGGPSETQYF.

A few counts support this clonotype. This chain uses TRBV5-1 with TRBJ2-7, with TRBD1 identical over 7 bases. In germline, CDR1 is SGHRS, CDR2 YFSETQ. V dropped 1 base and J dropped 6; count of bases not matched to a gene: 7. The CDR3 is 14 residues long. CDR3 sequence reads: CASSLSTGVSEQYF. In DNA, the CDR3 is TGCGCCAGCAGCTTGTCAACAGGGGTTTCCGAGCAGTACTTC.

In this sample, this clonotype turned up many times. CDR3 sequence: CSARARDRGEKLFF. CDR3 nucleotide sequence: TGCAGTGCTAGAGCCCGGGACAGGGGTGAAAAACTGTTTTTT. The chain uses TRBV20-1 and TRBJ1-4, with 10 bases matching TRBD1. Germline V CDR1 and CDR2: DFQATT, SNEGSKA (reference sequence). The CDR3 is made up of 14 amino acids. V was clipped by 1 base and J by 7 bases; unmatched bases: 3.

This clonotype has ten or more counts. The V gene is TRBV29-1, the J gene TRBJ2-2; possible D gene TRBD2, 6 bases. There are 13 residues in the CDR3. The germline CDR1 and CDR2 sequences are SQVTM and ANQGSEA. V lost 7 bases, J lost 3 bases, and 12 bases lay in between. For the CDR3, the DNA is TGCAGCGCCGCGGGGCCCTACACCGGGGAGCTGTTTTTT. Translated: CSAAGPYTGELFF.

The rearrangement links TRBV5-1 to TRBJ2-7; 8 nucleotides align to TRBD2. Per the germline V gene, CDR1 is SGHRS and CDR2 is YFSETQ. V lost 4 bases, J lost 3 bases, and 9 bases stayed unmatched. The CDR3 contains 15 residues. CDR3 region: CASSPTSVHRYEQYF. The CDR3 bases are TGCGCCAGCAGCCCGACTAGCGTCCATCGCTACGAGCAGTACTTC. The full variable domain, with the rest looked up from reference TRBV5-1 and TRBJ2-7, is KAGVTQTPRYLIKTRGQQVTLSCSPISGHRSVSWYQQTPGQGLQFLFEYFSETQRNKGNFPGRFSGRQFSNSRSEMNVSTLELGDSALYLCASSPTSVHRYEQYFGPGTRLTVT.

The sample holds many counts of this clonotype. V is TRBV29-1 and J is TRBJ2-1; 9 positions match TRBD2. Trimming at V came to 7 bases and at J to 9 bases, leaving 13 bases not matched to a gene. The CDR3 is 14 amino acids. Germline values: CDR1 SQVTM, CDR2 ANQGSEA. The CDR3 region has the DNA TGCAGCGCTGTCGGTGGCGGGAGGGCCGTTGAGCAGTTCTTC. Encoded protein: CSAVGGGRAVEQFF.

The table lists this clonotype with a few counts. This rearrangement joins TRBV5-1 to TRBJ2-4; 9 nucleotides align to TRBD1. CDR3 length equals 19 residues. Germline V CDR1 and CDR2: SGHRS, YFSETQ. The junction had 16 bases not matched to a gene; V was cut back by 3 bases and J by 3 bases. The CDR3 loop reads CASSSGTGLILAGKNIQYF. CDR3 sequence (DNA): TGCGCCAGCAGCTCCGGGACAGGGCTAATCCTAGCAGGCAAAAACATTCAGTACTTC. Full variable domain (missing parts from reference TRBV5-1 and TRBJ2-4): KAGVTQTPRYLIKTRGQQVTLSCSPISGHRSVSWYQQTPGQGLQFLFEYFSETQRNKGNFPGRFSGRQFSNSRSEMNVSTLELGDSALYLCASSSGTGLILAGKNIQYFGAGTRLSVL.

This clonotype was seen at least ten times. The V gene is TRBV7-2, the J gene TRBJ2-5, with 8 bases lining up with TRBD2. Germline V gives CDR1 SGHTA, CDR2 FQGNSA. This CDR3 is built from 14 residues. Trimming at V came to 4 bases and at J to 1 base, leaving 2 bases not matched to a gene. This chain's CDR3 is CASSYTSGQETQYF. Here the CDR3 DNA reads TGTGCCAGCAGCTATACTAGCGGCCAAGAGACCCAGTACTTC. Looking up the rest from reference TRBV7-2 and TRBJ2-5 gives the full variable domain: GAGVSQSPSNKVTEKGKDVELRCDPISGHTALYWYRQSLGQGLEFLIYFQGNSAPDKSGLPSDRFSAERTGGSVSTLTIQRTQQEDSAVYLCASSYTSGQETQYFGPGTRLLVL.

This clonotype occurred many times. V usage is TRBV10-3 and J usage is TRBJ2-3; TRBD2 is a possible D gene (6 bases). Germline V gene lookup returns CDR1 ENHRY and CDR2 SYGVKD. The CDR3 sequence is 14 residues long. V was clipped by 4 bases and J by 0 bases, with 8 bases between them. The CDR3, as DNA: TGTGCCATCAGTGGTCGGGGGAGCACAGATACGCAGTATTTT. Translating it yields CAISGRGSTDTQYF.

Ten or more counts support this clonotype. V gene TRBV24-1 combines with J gene TRBJ2-4; weak D call: TRBD2 (5 bases). Trimming shortened V by 2 bases and J by 4 bases, and 8 bases separated the two germline ends. This CDR3 is built from 14 residues. Germline V gene sequence: CDR1 KGHDR, CDR2 SFDVKD. CDR3 loop: CATSDYSGKNIQYF. Written as DNA, the CDR3 is TGTGCCACCAGTGATTACAGCGGTAAAAACATTCAGTACTTC.

This clonotype showed up many times. This sequence joins TRBV5-1 and TRBJ2-1, with 13 bases aligning to TRBD2. The CDR3 has 16 residues. CDR1 SGHRS and CDR2 YFSETQ come from the germline V gene. The trim removed 4 bases at V and 5 bases at J, leaving 6 bases unmatched. The CDR3 spells CASSPPLAGGDNEQFF. The CDR3 DNA reads as TGCGCCAGCAGCCCACCACTAGCGGGAGGGGACAATGAGCAGTTCTTC.

This sequence joins TRBV20-1 and TRBJ1-4; D remains unclear. The CDR3 spans 14 residues. Per germline, CDR1 DFQATT and CDR2 SNEGSKA (reference sequence). Trimming took 0 bases from V and 7 from J, leaving 12 bases between them. As DNA, the CDR3 is TGCAGTGCTAGAGATTGGTTGGTTCGTGAAAAACTGTTTTTT. This gives the protein CSARDWLVREKLFF.

This clonotype was detected only a few times. This sequence joins TRBV9 and TRBJ2-3, with D perhaps TRBD2 (6 bases). CDR1 SGDLS and CDR2 YYNGEE come from the germline V gene. Trimming stripped 0 bases from V and 0 bases from J, with 11 bases between. The CDR3 spans 16 residues. The CDR3 DNA follows: TGTGCCAGCAGCGTAGGCGGAGGGACTAGCACAGATACGCAGTATTTT. Translating it yields CASSVGGGTSTDTQYF.

This clonotype was found many times. The gene calls are TRBV10-3 and TRBJ2-1; no clear D gene. Germline CDR1 ENHRY, CDR2 SYGVKD. V dropped 2 bases and J dropped 0 bases, with 11 bases sitting between them. The CDR3 contains 16 residues. For the CDR3, the DNA is TGTGCCATCAGTGAGACCGGCGGAAGCTCCTACAATGAGCAGTTCTTC. This translates into CAISETGGSSYNEQFF.

The table lists this clonotype with many counts. This chain links TRBV28 with TRBJ2-6; no clear D. Germline V gene sequence: CDR1 MDHEN, CDR2 SYDVKM. This CDR3 has 13 amino acids. V was clipped by 8 bases and J by 1 base, with 6 bases between them. The CDR3 DNA is TGTGCCAGCCTTGTTTCTGGGGCCAACGTCCTGACTTTC. This encodes CASLVSGANVLTF.

This clonotype was observed at least ten times. CDR3 in amino acids: CASSNGGGLNSYNEQFF. CDR3 nucleotides: TGTGCCAGTAGTAATGGGGGCGGACTGAACTCCTACAATGAGCAGTTCTTC. The rearrangement links TRBV19 to TRBJ2-1; TRBD1 might be the D (6 bases). In germline, CDR1 is LNHDA, CDR2 SQIVND (reference sequence). V was pared by 4 bases and J by 0 bases, with 16 bases between. CDR3 length equals 17 residues.

This clonotype turned up a few times. This rearrangement joins TRBV30 to TRBJ1-4; tentatively, D is TRBD1 (5 bases). Deletions cut 1 base from V and 14 bases from J, with 17 bases between. This CDR3 is 13 amino acids long. CDR1 GTSNPN and CDR2 SVGIG come from the germline V gene (reference sequence). For the CDR3, the DNA is TGTGCCTGGAGTGCGACGACAAGGGGTGGCCTGTTTTTT. It specifies CAWSATTRGGLFF. Supplemented by reference TRBV30 and TRBJ1-4, the full variable domain reads SQTIHQWPATLVQPVGSPLSLECTVEGTSNPNLYWYRQAAGRGLQLLFYSVGIGQISSEVPQNLSASRPQDRQFILSSKKLLLSDSGFYLCAWSATTRGGLFFGSGTQLSVL.